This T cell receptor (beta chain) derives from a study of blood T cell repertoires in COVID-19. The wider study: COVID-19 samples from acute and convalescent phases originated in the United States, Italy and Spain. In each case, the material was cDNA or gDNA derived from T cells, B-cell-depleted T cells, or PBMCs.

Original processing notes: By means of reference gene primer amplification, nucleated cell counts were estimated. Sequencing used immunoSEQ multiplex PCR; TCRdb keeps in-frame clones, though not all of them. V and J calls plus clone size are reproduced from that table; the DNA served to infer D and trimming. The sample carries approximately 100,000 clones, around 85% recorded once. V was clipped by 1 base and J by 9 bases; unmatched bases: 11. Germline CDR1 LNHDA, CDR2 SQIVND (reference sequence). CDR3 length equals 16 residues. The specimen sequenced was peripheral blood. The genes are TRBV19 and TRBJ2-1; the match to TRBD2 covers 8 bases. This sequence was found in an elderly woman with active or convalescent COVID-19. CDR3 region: CASSIAGLVLGPEQFF. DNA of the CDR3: TGTGCCAGTAGTATAGCGGGACTAGTGTTGGGTCCTGAGCAGTTCTTC.